Sequencing of this T cell receptor beta chain was carried out in a study of blood T cells in healthy people across ages. The authors ran a second PCR of about 6 to 11 cycles using a sample-barcoded 5' primer and a J-beta primer mix. TCRdb ran MiXCR on the 5' RACE reads and lists one entry per CDR3 protein. The sample has fewer than 1.5 million distinct CDR3 sequences, roughly 40% seen once. The sequenced material came from blood. The TCR comes from a woman aged 18-29 years in good health.

CDR3 nucleotide sequence: TGTGCCGGCAAGACTAGCGGGCCCACCTACGAGCAGTACTTC. Protein sequence: CAGKTSGPTYEQYF. The rearrangement joins TRBV6-2 or TRBV6-3 to TRBJ2-7; 10 bases fit TRBD2. Germline-derived CDR1 and CDR2 are MNHEY and SVGEGT. The CDR3 has 14 amino acids. Unmatched junction bases numbered 9, after V lost 11 bases and J lost 2 bases.